Listed below are T cell receptor beta chains from one sample, sequenced in a study of blood T cell repertoires in COVID-19. Clones were sequenced by immunoSEQ multiplex PCR, and TCRdb holds only the in-frame ones, with some missing. The data contain some 150,000 clones, around 86% of them seen just once; the ten biggest clones take up about 37%. The sample comprised peripheral blood. The source is a man over 45 who had recovered from COVID-19. The CDR3 runs from the conserved cysteine through the conserved F or W. Fields, in order: clone size, J gene, V gene, D gene, CDR3 DNA, CDR3 protein. The D gene is left open where the match is weak. Expanded clones get a size class; other rows say once, few or many, or leave the size out.

size: NA
J: TRBJ1-6
V: TRBV5-6
D: NA
DNA: TGTGCCAGCAGGAAGGAGAATTCACCCCTCCACTTT
CDR3: CASRKENSPLHF

size: NA
J: TRBJ2-1
V: TRBV2
D: TRBD2
DNA: TGTGCCAGCAGAGAGACTAGCGGGGTCTTCAATGAGCAGTTCTTC
CDR3: CASRETSGVFNEQFF

size: NA
J: TRBJ2-2
V: TRBV7-2
D: TRBD2
DNA: TGTGCCAGCAGCCGTAGCGGGGGCCTCCTTAACACCGGGGAGCTGTTTTTT
CDR3: CASSRSGGLLNTGELFF

size: NA
J: TRBJ1-2
V: TRBV29-1
D: NA
DNA: TGCAGCGCTGGACAGAATGTGGGCTACACCTTC
CDR3: CSAGQNVGYTF

size: NA
J: TRBJ1-1
V: TRBV6-5
D: NA
DNA: TGTGCCAGCAGCCGAAGCGGGGGGATGAACACTGAAGCTTTCTTT
CDR3: CASSRSGGMNTEAFF

size: NA
J: TRBJ2-7
V: TRBV4-2
D: TRBD1
DNA: TGTGCCAGCAGCCAAGATGAGGGGACAGGGGCCTACGAGCAGTACTTC
CDR3: CASSQDEGTGAYEQYF

size: NA
J: TRBJ2-7
V: TRBV18
D: TRBD1
DNA: TGTGCCAGCTCACCATCCAGGGGGCGCGTCTACGAGCAGTACTTC
CDR3: CASSPSRGRVYEQYF

size: NA
J: TRBJ2-7
V: TRBV9
D: NA
DNA: TGTGCCAGCAGCCCCCAGGGGTCCCACGAGCAGTACTTC
CDR3: CASSPQGSHEQYF

size: NA
J: TRBJ1-2
V: TRBV5-6
D: TRBD1
DNA: TGTGCCAGCAGGGACAGGTCGCTAGCTAACTATGGCTACACCTTC
CDR3: CASRDRSLANYGYTF

size: NA
J: TRBJ1-2
V: TRBV6-5
D: TRBD1
DNA: TGTGCCAGCAGTTCCCCGGGACAGGGAACTAACTATGGCTACACCTTC
CDR3: CASSSPGQGTNYGYTF

size: NA
J: TRBJ2-3
V: TRBV19
D: NA
DNA: TGTGCCAGTAGTCTCCTAGGACAGAGCACAGATACGCAGTATTTT
CDR3: CASSLLGQSTDTQYF

size: once
J: TRBJ2-7
V: TRBV9
D: TRBD2
DNA: TGTGCCAGTATACTAGCGGGGCCTTCCTACGAGCAGTACTTC
CDR3: CASILAGPSYEQYF

size: NA
J: TRBJ1-1
V: TRBV11-2
D: NA
DNA: TGTGCCAGCAGCTTATCAGCGGGGACTGAAGCTTTCTTT
CDR3: CASSLSAGTEAFF

size: NA
J: TRBJ2-5
V: TRBV5-1
D: TRBD1
DNA: TGCGCCAGCAGACAATTCCCCGGACAGGGACAAGAGACCCAGTACTTC
CDR3: CASRQFPGQGQETQYF

size: NA
J: TRBJ2-1
V: TRBV13
D: TRBD2
DNA: TGTGCCAGCAGCTTAGGGCTAGCGGGGGGGTACAATGAGCAGTTCTTC
CDR3: CASSLGLAGGYNEQFF

size: NA
J: TRBJ1-1
V: TRBV5-5
D: NA
DNA: TGTGCCAGCAGCTTAGCCCCCGGGAAAACTGAAGCTTTCTTT
CDR3: CASSLAPGKTEAFF

size: NA
J: TRBJ2-1
V: TRBV24-1
D: TRBD2
DNA: TGTGCCACCAGTGAAGCGGGACGGCAGTTCTTC
CDR3: CATSEAGRQFF

size: NA
J: TRBJ2-5
V: TRBV5-6
D: NA
DNA: TGTGCCAGCAGCTTACAGGGTGTCCAGGAGACCCAGTACTTC
CDR3: CASSLQGVQETQYF

size: NA
J: TRBJ2-3
V: TRBV7-2
D: TRBD2
DNA: TGTGCCAGCAGCTCCCAAGCTCTAGCGGGGGGGAGCACAGATACGCAGTATTTT
CDR3: CASSSQALAGGSTDTQYF

size: NA
J: TRBJ2-7
V: TRBV18
D: NA
DNA: TGTGCCAGCTCCCCATCGGAGCTCCGCGAGCAGTACTTC
CDR3: CASSPSELREQYF

size: NA
J: TRBJ1-3
V: TRBV6-6
D: TRBD1
DNA: TGTGCCAGCAGTTTTGGACAGGGGACTTCAGGAAACACCATATATTTT
CDR3: CASSFGQGTSGNTIYF

size: NA
J: TRBJ1-2
V: TRBV5-1
D: TRBD1
DNA: TGCGCCAGCAGCTCTGGTGGACAGGGGCACTATGGCTACACCTTC
CDR3: CASSSGGQGHYGYTF

size: NA
J: TRBJ2-7
V: TRBV7-8
D: TRBD1
DNA: TGTGCCAGCAGCGTCGACAGGGGAAGTTACGAGCAGTACTTC
CDR3: CASSVDRGSYEQYF

size: NA
J: TRBJ2-7
V: TRBV6-1
D: TRBD2
DNA: TGTGCCAGCAGTGATAATGAACTAGCGGGGGGGCTGTCCTACGAGCAGTACTTC
CDR3: CASSDNELAGGLSYEQYF

size: NA
J: TRBJ1-1
V: TRBV7-9
D: TRBD1
DNA: TGTGCCAGCAGCTTATCAGGGGGACTTCCCGAAGCTTTCTTT
CDR3: CASSLSGGLPEAFF

size: NA
J: TRBJ2-1
V: TRBV5-1
D: NA
DNA: TGCGCCAGCAGTTCAGGGGACTCCTACAATGAGCAGTTCTTC
CDR3: CASSSGDSYNEQFF

size: many
J: TRBJ2-3
V: TRBV19
D: TRBD2
DNA: TGTGCCAGCCGGGCGGGAGGGGGCACAGATACGCAGTATTTT
CDR3: CASRAGGGTDTQYF

size: NA
J: TRBJ1-1
V: TRBV2
D: NA
DNA: TGTGCCAGCATAGTGCGGCCTCCGGGCACTGAAGCTTTCTTT
CDR3: CASIVRPPGTEAFF

size: NA
J: TRBJ1-5
V: TRBV5-5
D: TRBD1
DNA: TGTGCCAGCAGCGATGGGACAGGGGACAACAATCAGCCCCAGCATTTT
CDR3: CASSDGTGDNNQPQHF

size: NA
J: TRBJ2-1
V: TRBV7-3
D: TRBD2
DNA: TGTGCCAGCAGCTCAACCGGGACTAGACGACGGGATGAGCAGTTCTTC
CDR3: CASSSTGTRRRDEQFF

size: NA
J: TRBJ2-2
V: TRBV18
D: NA
DNA: TGTGCCAGCTCACCAGTTTCCCGGACAGCGAACACCGGGGAGCTGTTTTTT
CDR3: CASSPVSRTANTGELFF

size: NA
J: TRBJ2-1
V: TRBV4-2
D: NA
DNA: TGTGCCAGCAGAGGCCCGACCGGGACAAACTCCTACAATGAGCAGTTCTTC
CDR3: CASRGPTGTNSYNEQFF

size: NA
J: TRBJ2-2
V: TRBV11-2
D: NA
DNA: TGTGCCAGCAGCCGCGACAGGACCGGGGAGCTGTTTTTT
CDR3: CASSRDRTGELFF

size: NA
J: TRBJ2-3
V: TRBV3-1/TRBV3-2
D: TRBD2
DNA: TGTGCCAGCAGCCAAGTGAGTAGCGGGGGGTTCACAGATACGCAGTATTTT
CDR3: CASSQVSSGGFTDTQYF

size: NA
J: TRBJ2-7
V: TRBV5-1
D: NA
DNA: TGCGCCAGCAGCTCCGGGAACATCCACGAGCAGTACTTC
CDR3: CASSSGNIHEQYF

size: NA
J: TRBJ1-4
V: TRBV2
D: NA
DNA: TGTGCCAGCAGTGAGACAGAAGCAACTAATGAAAAACTGTTTTTT
CDR3: CASSETEATNEKLFF

size: NA
J: TRBJ1-1
V: TRBV2
D: NA
DNA: TGTGCCAGCAGTGTAACAGAAATGAACACTGAAGCTTTCTTT
CDR3: CASSVTEMNTEAFF

size: NA
J: TRBJ2-7
V: TRBV15
D: NA
DNA: TGTGCCACCAGCAGAGATTACGGGGGCTACGAGCAGTACTTC
CDR3: CATSRDYGGYEQYF

size: NA
J: TRBJ1-6
V: TRBV7-9
D: NA
DNA: TGTGCCAGCTCCGAAGACAGTGATAATTCACCCCTCCACTTT
CDR3: CASSEDSDNSPLHF

size: NA
J: TRBJ2-7
V: TRBV2
D: NA
DNA: TGTGCCAGCAGTGATGCGAACTCCTACGAGCAGTACTTC
CDR3: CASSDANSYEQYF

size: NA
J: TRBJ2-1
V: TRBV3-1/TRBV3-2
D: TRBD1
DNA: TGTGCCAGCAGCCTGAGGACAGGGGGCACCTACAATGAGCAGTTCTTC
CDR3: CASSLRTGGTYNEQFF

size: NA
J: TRBJ1-1
V: TRBV4-3
D: TRBD1
DNA: TGCGCCAGCAGCCAATACGGACAGGGTAACACTGAAGCTTTCTTT
CDR3: CASSQYGQGNTEAFF

size: NA
J: TRBJ1-1
V: TRBV6-1
D: NA
DNA: TGTGCCAGCAGTGATATAGCCAGGGTTTCTGAAGCTTTCTTT
CDR3: CASSDIARVSEAFF

size: NA
J: TRBJ1-4
V: TRBV14
D: NA
DNA: TGTGCCAGCAGCCAAGGAGACATCGAGGAGGGCTGGTTATTCCTCAATGAAAAACTGTTTTTT
CDR3: CASSQGDIEEGWLFLNEKLFF

size: once
J: TRBJ1-2
V: TRBV5-1
D: TRBD1
DNA: TGCGCCAGCAGCAGGACAGGGGGCGCAGATGGCTACACCTTC
CDR3: CASSRTGGADGYTF

size: NA
J: TRBJ1-2
V: TRBV19
D: TRBD1
DNA: TGTGCCAGTAGTATAGATTTGACAGGGGTCCCCGGCTACACCTTC
CDR3: CASSIDLTGVPGYTF

size: NA
J: TRBJ2-7
V: TRBV20-1
D: NA
DNA: TGCAGTGCTAGACGCTCTACGGAGCAGTACTTC
CDR3: CSARRSTEQYF

size: NA
J: TRBJ2-3
V: TRBV24-1
D: TRBD1
DNA: TGTGCCACCAGTGATCCCGGGACAGGGGAGGCAGATACGCAGTATTTT
CDR3: CATSDPGTGEADTQYF

size: NA
J: TRBJ2-3
V: TRBV14
D: TRBD2
DNA: TGTGCCAGCAGCAAAAGGGGACTAGCGGGGCGTACAGATACGCAGTATTTT
CDR3: CASSKRGLAGRTDTQYF

size: NA
J: TRBJ2-3
V: TRBV10-3
D: TRBD2
DNA: TGTGCCACCACGAAACTAGCGGGGGGTATATGGGATACGCAGTATTTT
CDR3: CATTKLAGGIWDTQYF